Each of the 15 T cell receptor beta chains below was sequenced from the same sample in a study of long-term antiretroviral therapy in people with HIV (dated by TCRdb to between 2021 and 2024). Sequencing of the TRB variable region was done with the immunoSEQ hsTCRB v3.0 assay at survey level resolution. TCRdb stores this immuneACCESS table with in-frame sequences only. Part of the clones is absent; in the studies checked, under half of the shortfall reflects unresolved V genes, and no reason is known for the rest. The sample table lists about 16,000 clones, around 88% of them with a count of one. The ten largest clones represent 14% to 15% of the sample. Specimen: unsorted PBMCs, collected around 2.3 years before starting antiretroviral therapy. All receptors come from a woman aged 30 to 39 with HIV.

The genes are TRBV10-3 and TRBJ2-7; 15 nucleotides align to TRBD2. The CDR3 is 17 amino acids. The junction had 6 bases not matched to a gene; V was cut back by 2 bases and J by 4 bases. The V gene's germline CDR1 is ENHRY and CDR2 SYGVKD. DNA for the CDR3: TGTGCCATCAGTGAGCCCCGGACTAGCGGGGGGGCATACGAGCAGTACTTC. As protein: CAISEPRTSGGAYEQYF.

J is TRBJ2-6 and V is TRBV5-1; D remains ambiguous. Trimming pared 1 base from V and 3 bases from J, leaving 11 bases between. Germline V gene data show CDR1 as SGHRS and CDR2 as YFSETQ. The CDR3 is 16 amino acids. CDR3 sequence reads: CASSLIQWGGANVLTF. In DNA form, the CDR3 reads TGCGCCAGCAGCTTGATCCAGTGGGGTGGGGCCAACGTCCTGACTTTC. Based on the CDR3 plus reference TRBV5-1 and TRBJ2-6, the full variable domain is KAGVTQTPRYLIKTRGQQVTLSCSPISGHRSVSWYQQTPGQGLQFLFEYFSETQRNKGNFPGRFSGRQFSNSRSEMNVSTLELGDSALYLCASSLIQWGGANVLTFGAGSRLTVL.

The chain links TRBV4-2 to TRBJ2-1; 16 bases line up with TRBD2. V gave up 3 bases and J gave up 7 bases; unmatched junction bases: 15. This CDR3 has 20 residues. Germline V gene lookup returns CDR1 LGHNA and CDR2 YNFKEQ. The CDR3 sequence is CASSHEPGLAGGPQVNEQFF. For the CDR3, the DNA is TGTGCCAGCAGCCACGAACCGGGACTAGCGGGGGGGCCCCAGGTGAATGAGCAGTTCTTC.

The chain is built from TRBV9 and TRBJ2-7, with D uncertain. V shed 4 bases and J shed 0 bases, with 11 bases lying between them. Germline V gives CDR1 SGDLS, CDR2 YYNGEE. The CDR3 sequence is 14 residues long. The CDR3 bases are TGTGCCAGCAGCCCCCCCAACTACTCCTACGAGCAGTACTTC. It specifies CASSPPNYSYEQYF.

This chain connects TRBV6-5 to TRBJ1-2; 8 bases agree with TRBD1. The CDR3 covers 14 residues. With V trimmed by 5 bases and J by 4 bases, 6 bases remained unmatched. Per the germline V gene, CDR1 is MNHEY and CDR2 is SVGAGI. The CDR3 loop is CASSPTGVGYGYTF. For the CDR3, the DNA is TGTGCCAGCAGTCCGACAGGGGTCGGCTATGGCTACACCTTC.

This clone was found once. V gene TRBV5-6 combines with J gene TRBJ2-1; 7 bases are shared with TRBD2. CDR1 is SGHDT, CDR2 YYEEEE, per germline. V dropped 2 bases and J dropped 7; count of bases not matched to a gene: 9. This CDR3 has 15 residues. CDR3 amino acids: CASSFGLVGQNEQFF. Written as DNA, the CDR3 is TGTGCCAGCAGCTTCGGACTAGTAGGCCAAAATGAGCAGTTCTTC.

By share, this clone ranks as medium-sized. The chain couples TRBV10-3 to TRBJ1-2; the match to TRBD1 covers 7 bases. Germline values: CDR1 ENHRY, CDR2 SYGVKD. The CDR3 is made up of 14 amino acids. With 2 bases clipped from V and 3 bases from J, the junction kept 3 bases outside the gene matches. This CDR3 reads CAISERTGDYGYTF. CDR3 DNA sequence: TGTGCCATCAGTGAGAGAACAGGGGACTATGGCTACACCTTC.

The chain combines TRBV7-2 with TRBJ1-6; 10 bases fit TRBD1. Germline CDR1 and CDR2: SGHTA and FQGNSA. This CDR3 spans 15 amino acids. V was clipped by 0 bases and J by 9 bases; unmatched bases: 2. CDR3 coding DNA: TGTGCCAGCAGCTTAGCGACAGGGGGCATTTCACCCCTCCACTTT. It encodes CASSLATGGISPLHF.

The chain has TRBV23-1 and TRBJ2-1, with 9 bases aligning to TRBD1. TRBV23-1 counts as an open reading frame of uncertain function. Trimming cost V 0 bases and J 3 bases; bases outside gene matches: 15. The CDR3 length is 20 residues. The CDR3 DNA reads TGCGCCAGCAGTCAATCCATGACTAAATGCCGGGACAGGGTCTACAATGAGCAGTTCTTC. Protein product: CASSQSMTKCRDRVYNEQFF.

Note on this clone: As the CDR3 is not closed by the conserved phenylalanine or tryptophan, this likely results from a read error. Because the CDR3's place on the DNA is in doubt, the DNA is left out and the CDR3 is given as listed by TCRdb. The chain recombines TRBV5-3 with TRBJ1-2. TRBV5-3 is designated an ORF whose function remains uncertain. The length of the CDR3 is 9 amino acids, counting both ends. CDR3 loop: CARSLNPRP.

This rearrangement joins TRBV27 to TRBJ2-1; D perhaps matches TRBD1 (5 bases). Trimming shortened V by 5 bases and J by 1 base, and 12 bases separated the two germline ends. There are 15 residues in the CDR3. Germline V gene lookup returns CDR1 MNHEY and CDR2 SMNVEV (reference sequence). Written as DNA, the CDR3 is TGTGCCAGCAGTCTTGGGGCTTTTTCCTACAATGAGCAGTTCTTC. Protein: CASSLGAFSYNEQFF.

V usage is TRBV6-5 and J usage is TRBJ1-5, with D hard to call. This CDR3 contains 12 residues. CDR1 and CDR2 from the germline V gene are MNHEY and SVGAGI. Trimming took 3 bases from V and 6 from J, leaving 6 bases between them. CDR3 residues: CASSYMRQPQHF. The CDR3 bases are TGTGCCAGCAGTTATATGCGTCAGCCCCAGCATTTT.

This clone was counted once. The rearrangement joins TRBV5-6 to TRBJ1-3; weak D call: TRBD1 (6 bases). The CDR3 is 15 residues long. Trimming left V 4 bases short and J 4 bases short, with 15 bases between. Germline V lookup: CDR1 SGHDT, CDR2 YYEEEE. The CDR3 region is CASSRGTTGGNTIYF. CDR3 sequence (DNA): TGTGCCAGCAGCCGGGGGACAACGGGGGGAAACACCATATATTTT.

V is TRBV18 and J is TRBJ2-4; tentative D call: TRBD2 (5 bases). CDR1 KGHSH and CDR2 LQKENI come from the germline V gene. Trimming cost V 2 bases and J 8 bases, with 7 bases left between them. This CDR3 has 12 residues. CDR3 residues: CASSPEGDIQYF. The CDR3 coding sequence is TGTGCCAGCTCACCAGAGGGTGACATTCAGTACTTC.

CDR3 sequence reads: CASSGSQGGGTEAFF. The CDR3 DNA reads as TGTGCCAGCAGTGGATCACAGGGAGGCGGCACTGAAGCTTTCTTT. The chain employs TRBV6-6 and TRBJ1-1, with D possibly matching TRBD1 (6 bases). Trimming took 5 bases from V and 4 from J, leaving 17 bases between them. The CDR3 has 15 residues. Germline V gene data show CDR1 as MNHNY and CDR2 as SVGAGI (reference sequence).